Presented here are 24 T cell receptor beta chains from one specimen sequenced in a study of immune evolution from preneoplasia to lung adenocarcinoma. Some clones are missing from TCRdb's copy, which holds only in-frame ones; the method was immunoSEQ multiplex PCR. The sample consists of about 9,600 clones, nearly 90% of them appearing once. Sequencing input: FFPE invasive lung adenocarcinoma tissue. These receptors all stem from a person aged 70 to 85 with invasive lung adenocarcinoma.

V and J are TRBV19 and TRBJ2-7, with 13 bases matching TRBD2. The CDR3 totals 16 residues. Germline values: CDR1 LNHDA, CDR2 SQIVND (reference sequence). V was clipped by 2 bases and J by 5 bases; unmatched bases: 6. DNA for the CDR3: TGTGCCAGTAGTATACCCTGGACTAGCGGGAGCAACGAGCAGTACTTC. Amino acids: CASSIPWTSGSNEQYF.

This rearrangement joins TRBV30 to TRBJ2-5, with no clear D. This CDR3 comprises 13 residues. CDR1 is GTSNPN, CDR2 SVGIG, per germline (reference sequence). The germline V and J ends were trimmed by 0 bases and 1 base, with 6 bases remaining between them. The CDR3 DNA is TGTGCCTGGAGTGTCCTGCCCCAAGAGACCCAGTACTTC. This gives the protein CAWSVLPQETQYF.

Only one count was recorded for this clone. The chain carries TRBV7-3 and TRBJ2-7, with D perhaps being TRBD1 or TRBD2 (6 bases each). CDR1 is SGHTA, CDR2 FQGTGA, per germline. The length of the CDR3 is 14 residues. V lost 2 bases, J lost 6 bases, and 14 bases lay in between. The CDR3 coding sequence is TGTGCCAGCAGCTTAGGTGGGGGGCCTTCCGAGCAGTACTTC. Translated: CASSLGGGPSEQYF.

The chain combines TRBV9 with TRBJ2-3, with TRBD2 identical over 9 bases. CDR3 length equals 15 residues. Germline values: CDR1 SGDLS, CDR2 YYNGEE. V trimming: 1 base; J trimming: 1 base; junction bases outside the gene matches: 1. For the CDR3, the DNA is TGTGCCAGCAGCGTATCTAGCGGGGGCACAGATACGCAGTATTTT. This gives the protein CASSVSSGGTDTQYF.

The genes are TRBV5-6 and TRBJ2-7; D gene unclear. Germline V gives CDR1 SGHDT, CDR2 YYEEEE. The germline V and J ends were trimmed by 3 bases and 1 base, with 14 bases remaining between them. The CDR3 extends over 15 amino acids. The DNA of the CDR3 is TGTGCCAGCAGCTGGGGTCTCAGCGTATCCTACGAGCAGTACTTC. It yields the protein CASSWGLSVSYEQYF.

The V call is TRBV29-1, the J call TRBJ2-1, with D possibly being TRBD1 or TRBD2 (7 bases each). The CDR3 contains 15 residues. CDR1 SQVTM and CDR2 ANQGSEA come from the germline V gene. The V end lost 3 bases, the J end lost 7 bases, and 19 bases lay between the germline ends. The chain's CDR3 is CSVENIVRGGNEQFF. CDR3 coding DNA: TGCAGCGTTGAGAATATTGTCAGGGGGGGAAATGAGCAGTTCTTC.

The chain employs TRBV9 and TRBJ1-1; no reliable D call. V was cut by 2 bases and J by 1 base, with 12 bases left in between. The length of the CDR3 is 15 residues. Germline CDR1 is SGDLS and CDR2 is YYNGEE. The CDR3 coding sequence is TGTGCCAGCAGCGTTGTATTCGGGCAGAACACTGAAGCTTTCTTT. It encodes CASSVVFGQNTEAFF.

V and J are TRBV5-1 and TRBJ2-7, with 9 bases identical to TRBD1. J was trimmed by 3 bases and V by 3 bases; bases with no gene match: 4. CDR3 length: 14 amino acids. The germline gives CDR1 SGHRS, CDR2 YFSETQ. This CDR3 reads CASSSDRGFYEQYF. Written as DNA, the CDR3 is TGCGCCAGCAGCTCGGACAGGGGTTTCTACGAGCAGTACTTC.

This rearrangement joins TRBV5-1 to TRBJ2-3; maybe TRBD1 (5 bases). V was cut by 1 base and J by 3 bases, with 12 bases left in between. Germline CDR1 reads SGHRS; CDR2 reads YFSETQ. The CDR3 spans 15 residues. CDR3 sequence (DNA): TGCGCCAGCAGCTTGCAGGGAACGATTACAGATACGCAGTATTTT. Protein: CASSLQGTITDTQYF.

The chain recombines TRBV19 with TRBJ2-1, with no clear D. Trimming removed 0 bases at V and 8 bases at J, with 11 bases between. The CDR3 contains 14 residues. Per germline, CDR1 LNHDA and CDR2 SQIVND (reference sequence). CDR3 amino acids: CASSIDQVRDEQFF. CDR3 in DNA: TGTGCCAGTAGTATAGATCAGGTTAGGGATGAGCAGTTCTTC.

Comment on this clone: One end of the junction does not line up with germline, which may come from a read error. This chain joins TRBV7-7 and TRBJ2-5, with 10 bases fitting TRBD2. The CDR3 covers 13 residues. Germline values: CDR1 SSHAT, CDR2 FNYEAQ (reference sequence). For the CDR3, the DNA is TGTGCTAGCAGCCGGACTAGCGGTGAGACCCAGTACTTC. As protein: CASSRTSGETQYF.

The chain employs TRBV11-2 and TRBJ1-4, with a weak D call TRBD1 (5 bases). CDR1 is SGHAT, CDR2 FQNNGV, per germline. The ends were cut back, 1 base at V and 6 bases at J, with 9 bases in the middle. This CDR3 has 14 residues. The CDR3, as DNA: TGTGCCAGCAGCTTAGGGGGCTTTGATGAAAAACTGTTTTTT. Protein sequence: CASSLGGFDEKLFF.

The chain employs TRBV28 and TRBJ2-7; the D is unclear. CDR1 is MDHEN, CDR2 SYDVKM, per germline. CDR3 length: 14 residues. The ends were cut back, 5 bases at V and 6 bases at J, with 17 bases in the middle. In DNA form, the CDR3 reads TGTGCCAGCAGTAGTAGTGTACTCCGCACCGAGCAGTACTTC. Protein: CASSSSVLRTEQYF.

This chain connects TRBV6-1 to TRBJ1-2; D gene uncertain. V gave up 3 bases and J gave up 4 bases, with 15 bases separating them. The germline gives CDR1 MNHNS, CDR2 SASEGT. CDR3 length equals 15 residues. The CDR3 DNA is TGTGCCAGCAGTGACTACATGGGAACGATCTATGGCTACACCTTC. This encodes CASSDYMGTIYGYTF.

The V call is TRBV7-2, the J call TRBJ2-3; no firm D call. The V and J ends lost 5 bases and 4 bases respectively, with 4 bases between them. The CDR3 is 11 residues long. In germline, CDR1 is SGHTA, CDR2 FQGNSA. The CDR3 protein is CASSQSDTQYF. CDR3 DNA sequence: TGTGCCAGCAGCCAGTCAGATACGCAGTATTTT. The full variable domain, in which reference TRBV7-2 and TRBJ2-3 provide the parts outside the CDR3, is GAGVSQSPSNKVTEKGKDVELRCDPISGHTALYWYRQSLGQGLEFLIYFQGNSAPDKSGLPSDRFSAERTGGSVSTLTIQRTQQEDSAVYLCASSQSDTQYFGPGTRLTVL.

The sample holds a few counts of this clone. The chain has TRBV25-1 and TRBJ2-7; D may match TRBD1 or TRBD2 (6 bases each). Germline assignment: CDR1 MGHDK and CDR2 SYGVNS. V gave up 4 bases and J gave up 2 bases, with 15 bases separating them. CDR3 size: 15 residues. The CDR3 DNA is TGTGCCAGCAGTGTGCCCGGGGGCGGGACCTACGAGCAGTACTTC. Residues: CASSVPGGGTYEQYF.

The chain links TRBV27 to TRBJ2-2, with 7 bases identical to TRBD2. This CDR3 spans 15 amino acids. Trimming at V came to 6 bases and at J to 2 bases, leaving 6 bases not matched to a gene. From germline, CDR1 is MNHEY and CDR2 SMNVEV (reference sequence). CDR3 DNA: TGTGCCAGCAGGGAGCGGGGTTCAAACACCGGGGAGCTGTTTTTT. It encodes CASRERGSNTGELFF.

V and J are TRBV6-6 and TRBJ1-1; 7 positions match TRBD1. Germline trimming cut 7 bases from V and 9 bases from J; bases unmatched to any gene: 11. Germline CDR1 is MNHNY and CDR2 is SVGAGI (reference sequence). This CDR3 is built from 13 residues. The CDR3 region is CASTPETRGKAFF. CDR3 DNA sequence: TGTGCCAGCACCCCAGAAACCAGGGGGAAAGCTTTCTTT.

For the CDR3, the DNA is TGTGCCAGCAGGCAGGGGGTGAGCTCCTACAATGAGCAGTTCTTC. Amino acids: CASRQGVSSYNEQFF. The chain couples TRBV6-5 to TRBJ2-1; the match to TRBD1 covers 7 bases. The CDR3 loop spans 15 amino acids. The V segment lost 6 bases and the J segment 0 bases; nucleotides outside the gene matches: 5. CDR1 and CDR2 from the germline V gene are MNHEY and SVGAGI.

The chain recombines TRBV25-1 with TRBJ2-2; D is possibly TRBD1 (5 bases). Germline assignment: CDR1 MGHDK and CDR2 SYGVNS. V lost 3 bases and J 7 bases, leaving 18 bases between the germline ends. The CDR3 runs 16 residues. CDR3: CASSDSRQPSSGELFF. CDR3 bases: TGTGCCAGCAGTGATTCTCGACAGCCGAGTAGCGGGGAGCTGTTTTTT.

The rearrangement links TRBV7-3 to TRBJ2-2; TRBD2 matches 10 bases. This CDR3 region has 18 residues. Trimming cost V 1 base and J 4 bases; bases outside gene matches: 9. Per the germline V gene, CDR1 is SGHTA and CDR2 is FQGTGA. The CDR3: CASSLRASGSASTGELFF. CDR3 in DNA: TGTGCCAGCAGCTTAAGGGCTAGCGGGAGCGCGAGCACCGGGGAGCTGTTTTTT.

The rearrangement joins TRBV5-1 to TRBJ2-2; the match to TRBD2 covers 11 bases. This CDR3 has 15 amino acids. Germline CDR1 and CDR2: SGHRS and YFSETQ. J lost 5 bases, V lost 3 bases, and 3 bases had no gene match. CDR3 sequence: CASSSGTSGTGELFF. The CDR3 coding sequence is TGCGCCAGCAGCTCCGGGACTAGCGGTACCGGGGAGCTGTTTTTT.

This rearrangement joins TRBV2 to TRBJ2-4; no firm D call. Germline CDR1 reads SNHLY; CDR2 reads FYNNEI. This CDR3 is 14 amino acids long. Trimming cost V 4 bases and J 3 bases, with 10 bases left between them. The CDR3 loop is CASSVLVNKNIQYF. DNA for the CDR3: TGTGCCAGCAGTGTACTGGTCAACAAAAACATTCAGTACTTC.

V usage is TRBV28 and J usage is TRBJ2-1; 8 bases are shared with TRBD1. The CDR3 consists of 15 residues. Germline CDR1 is MDHEN and CDR2 is SYDVKM. V was clipped by 5 bases and J by 0 bases; unmatched bases: 3. CDR3 sequence reads: CASSRTGTSYNEQFF. In DNA, the CDR3 is TGTGCCAGCAGTAGGACAGGGACCTCCTACAATGAGCAGTTCTTC.